Listed below are T cell receptor beta chains from one sample, sequenced in a study of blood T cells in healthy people across ages. TCRdb reanalysed the 5' RACE reads using MiXCR and keeps one entry per CDR3 protein. The profile shows 600,000 to 850,000 distinct CDR3 sequences, more than 40% of them singletons. Input material: blood. The source is an older woman in good health. Both conserved end residues are part of each CDR3. A D gene is named only where the DNA matches it firmly. The listing skips clone size in some rows; elsewhere it reads once, few, many or a size class.

V	D	size	J	CDR3	DNA
TRBV4-2	NA	NA	TRBJ1-4	CASRLGSPTNEKLFF	TGTGCCAGCAGACTCGGGTCGCCAACTAATGAAAAACTGTTTTTT
TRBV28	TRBD2	NA	TRBJ2-3	CASSATSGRADTQYF	TGTGCCAGCAGTGCGACTAGCGGGAGAGCAGATACGCAGTATTTT
TRBV20-1	TRBD2	many	TRBJ2-1	CSAREASGPGHNEQFF	TGCAGTGCTAGAGAGGCTAGCGGGCCAGGCCACAATGAGCAGTTCTTC
TRBV7-9	NA	NA	TRBJ2-1	CASSLGGSEYNEQFF	TGTGCCAGCAGCTTAGGTGGTAGCGAATACAATGAGCAGTTCTTC
TRBV12-3/TRBV12-4	NA	NA	TRBJ1-2	CASSSRVLGYGYTF	TGTGCCAGCAGTTCCAGGGTGTTGGGCTATGGCTACACCTTC
TRBV28	NA	NA	TRBJ2-2	CASTFRRDTGELFF	TGTGCCAGCACGTTCCGGCGGGACACCGGGGAGCTGTTTTTT
TRBV7-6	NA	NA	TRBJ2-7	CASSPGSQFYEQYF	TGTGCCAGCAGCCCGGGCTCCCAATTCTACGAGCAGTACTTC
TRBV7-2	NA	many	TRBJ2-7	CASSKQQGSYEQYF	TGTGCCAGCAGCAAGCAACAGGGCTCCTACGAGCAGTACTTC
TRBV9	NA	NA	TRBJ1-3	CASSVDPGNTGNTIYF	TGTGCCAGCAGCGTAGACCCGGGGAACACTGGAAACACCATATATTTT
TRBV7-2	NA	NA	TRBJ1-6	CASTYSSPLHF	TGTGCCAGCACCTATAGTTCACCCCTCCACTTT
TRBV20-1	TRBD2	NA	TRBJ2-5	CSAPGLQETQYF	TGCAGTGCTCCGGGACTACAAGAGACCCAGTACTTC